This TCR beta chain was identified during a study of shared clonotypes between healthy human individuals. What CD8 memory combined were CD45RO+ cells and CCR7-negative CD45RA+ TemRA cells. This clone has just a few counts. The table came from immunoSEQ multiplex PCR; TCRdb's copy has only in-frame clones and leaves some out. The table lists fewer than 350,000 clones, 80% to 90% of them singletons. Between the trimmed V and J ends, which lost 4 bases and 8 bases, there was a span of 17 bases. Germline lookup yields CDR1 MNHEY and CDR2 SVGAGI. The CDR3 totals 14 residues. The chain joins TRBV6-5 to TRBJ1-2, with a tentative D call TRBD1 (5 bases). The TCR originated in a man between 18 and 29 years old in good health. The sequenced sample was memory CD8+ T cells sorted from blood. The subset denotes: CD45RO+ cells pooled with CCR7-negative TemRA cells. The CDR3 region is CASSSYWAGTGYTF. The CDR3 nucleotides are TGTGCCAGCAGTTCGTATTGGGCAGGGACGGGCTACACCTTC.